This T cell receptor (beta chain) is drawn from a study of T cell clonality in common variable immunodeficiency. Study-level findings and limits: Shared TCRbeta clones were fewer between CVID subjects than controls.

Data came from immunoSEQ multiplex PCR; TCRdb stores just in-frame clones and leaves some out. The profile covers around 47,000 clones, none occurring a single time. Each donor provided about 5 to 9 ml of heparinized whole blood. This clone was recorded many times. The antigen is not known. The read terminates 3 residues before the CDR3 end, so the remaining end is supplied by the germline J gene. Trimming took off 5 bases at V and 2 bases at J, with 3 bases between the two ends. The CDR3 extends over 11 amino acids. Per germline, CDR1 SNHLY and CDR2 FYNNEI. This clonotype was sampled from a person between 18 and 75 years old in good health. The rearrangement uses TRBV2 and TRBJ2-5; D gene ambiguous. Sequencing was performed on peripheral blood mononuclear cells. Partial CDR3 DNA: TGTGCCAGCAGTCGTCAAGAGACC. Translated: CASSRQET. The full CDR3 protein reads CASSRQETQYF.